A single T cell receptor (beta chain) is shown here with its context. The data were obtained in a study of shared clonotypes between healthy human individuals. Deep-level assay runs were performed. Sequenced by immunoSEQ multiplex PCR; TCRdb stores in-frame clones only, minus some. The sample records approximately 2.5 million clones, around 94% being singletons. Trimming removed 2 bases from V and 5 bases from J, with 14 bases in between. The length of the CDR3 is 15 residues. Germline CDR1 is SGHRS and CDR2 is YFSETQ. This clonotype was obtained from a man aged 18 to 29 in good health. Sequenced material: naive CD4+ T cells sorted from blood. The sample's subset: CD45RA+ positively selected. V is TRBV5-1 and J is TRBJ1-5; D is perhaps TRBD1 (5 bases). CDR3 in amino acids: CASSFGQGTYQPQHF. CDR3 nucleotide sequence: TGCGCCAGCAGCTTTGGCCAGGGAACCTATCAGCCCCAGCATTTT.